Presented here are 29 T cell receptor beta chains from one specimen sequenced in a study of CD8+ T cells in alopecia areata. Investigators isolated RNA and reverse transcribed it into cDNA to act as the sequencing template. Clones were read by immunoSEQ multiplex PCR, and TCRdb kept only the in-frame ones, dropping some. Observed in the sample are 200,000 to 300,000 clones, none of them singletons. Cell sorting was performed on pooled cutaneous lymph node cells with CD4, CD8alpha, NKG2D, NKG2ACE and other markers. Sequenced material: CD4+ T cells sorted from a lymph node. The receptors were gathered from a C3H/HeJ mouse with alopecia areata. This line is of MHC haplotype H2-k.

This clone turned up a few times. Mouse gene names and germline throughout. Read data end 4 residues before the CDR3 end; the end is taken from the germline J gene. Other DNA sequences in this specimen translate into the identical CDR3. The chain is built from TRBV13-1 and TRBJ1-2; D call uncertain. CDR1 is NSHNY, CDR2 SYGAGN, per germline. The germline V and J ends were trimmed by 2 bases and 0 bases, with 8 bases remaining between them. The CDR3 extends over 14 amino acids. CDR3 DNA (partial): TGTGCCAGCAGTGAAGACAACGCAAACTCC. The encoded protein is CASSEDNANS. The complete CDR3 reads CASSEDNANSDYTF.

To note about this clone: Gene and germline names: mouse. The read ends 4 residues before the CDR3 terminus; that terminus is restored from the germline J gene. J is TRBJ2-1 and V is TRBV13-2; 9 nucleotides align to TRBD2. The germline V gene encodes CDR1 NNHNN and CDR2 SYGAGS (reference sequence). The CDR3 runs 16 residues. CDR3 amino acids: CASGDATWGGRAEQFF. The CDR3 DNA, read in part, is TGTGCCAGCGGTGATGCGACCTGGGGGGGTAGGGCT.

This clone has a count of ten or more. The gene names given are mouse names. The sequence runs out 4 residues before the end of the CDR3; the remainder is reconstructed from the germline J gene. This same CDR3 is encoded by further DNA sequences in the sample. The V and J genes are TRBV13-3 and TRBJ2-7; 8 bases map to TRBD1. Germline CDR1 is NNHDY and CDR2 is SYVADS. CDR3 size: 11 residues. The part of the CDR3 DNA that was read is TGTGCCAGCAGGGACAGGGAT. This codes for CASRDRD. The full CDR3 sequence reads CASRDRDEQYF.

This clone was observed a few times. Genes and germline are mouse. The read halts 4 residues ahead of the CDR3 end, with the missing end drawn from the germline J gene. The chain recombines TRBV19 with TRBJ1-1, with D uncertain. Germline loops: CDR1 FNHDT, CDR2 SITEND (reference sequence). Trimming left V 6 bases short and J 0 bases short, with 9 bases between. The CDR3 consists of 13 residues. The part of the CDR3 DNA that was read is TGTGCCAGCAAGACACATGCAAACACA. Encoded protein: CASKTHANT. The CDR3 in full is CASKTHANTEVFF.

This clone was counted only a few times. Genes and germline are mouse. The read is 4 residues too short to cover the CDR3 end, so that end is filled in from the germline J gene. The rearrangement links TRBV31 to TRBJ2-3, with a possible D match to TRBD1 (6 bases). The V gene's germline CDR1 is GKSSPN and CDR2 SITVG. The CDR3 consists of 16 residues. Trimming took 0 bases from V and 1 from J, leaving 14 bases between them. The CDR3 region is CAWSLEGRGGAETLYF. The CDR3 bases that were read are TGTGCCTGGAGTCTAGAGGGCAGGGGAGGTGCAGAA.

This clone was counted between two and nine times. Gene names and germline refer to mouse. Read sequence stops 4 residues before the CDR3 end, and the germline J gene provides the missing end. This chain links TRBV1 with TRBJ2-1; 9 bases map to TRBD1. The CDR3 contains 16 residues. CDR1 is NSQYPW, CDR2 LRSPGD, per germline (reference sequence). After removal of 3 bases from V and 1 base from J, the junction contained 4 bases not matched to a gene. This CDR3 is CTCSAPGTGNYAEQFF. Incomplete CDR3 DNA: TGCACCTGCAGTGCTCCCGGGACAGGGAACTATGCT.

This clone was observed a few times. Any gene name here is a mouse gene name. The CDR3 end lies 4 residues beyond the end of the read and is filled in from the germline J gene. The J gene is TRBJ2-3, the V gene TRBV14; D is perhaps TRBD1 (6 bases). Germline CDR1 SGHDT, CDR2 FRDEAV. V lost 5 bases to trimming and J lost 1 base, with 17 bases between them. The CDR3 consists of 16 residues. The CDR3 sequence: CASSLATGRGAETLYF. Partial CDR3 DNA: TGTGCCAGCAGCCTCGCCACAGGGAGAGGTGCAGAA.

This clone was found a few times. Gene labels here are mouse ones. The read terminates 4 residues before the CDR3 end, so the remaining end is supplied by the germline J gene. The sample carries other DNA sequences with the same CDR3. The chain joins TRBV5 to TRBJ1-1; 9 bases map to TRBD1. V shed 2 bases and J 2 bases; nucleotides not matched to a gene: 0. The CDR3 totals 14 residues. Germline CDR1 and CDR2: LGHNA and YNLKQL (reference sequence). CDR3: CASSQTGGNTEVFF. The CDR3 DNA, read in part, is TGTGCCAGCAGCCAAACAGGGGGCAACACA.

Only a few counts were recorded for this clone. Germline and genes here are mouse. The DNA ends 4 residues before the CDR3 does, and the rest of the CDR3 is filled in from the germline J gene. Other DNA sequences within the sample encode an identical CDR3. V and J are TRBV13-3 and TRBJ2-2; D not certain. Trimming left V 4 bases short and J 1 base short, with 5 bases between. Germline assignment: CDR1 NNHDY and CDR2 SYVADS. CDR3 length: 13 residues. CDR3 DNA, as far as it was read: TGTGCCAGCAGTCATAGAAACACCGGG. Its translation is CASSHRNTG. The full CDR3 protein is CASSHRNTGQLYF.

There are a few counts of this clone. The germline and genes are mouse ones. From the germline J gene comes the end of the CDR3, since the read stops 4 residues before it. This sequence joins TRBV13-3 and TRBJ2-7, with 9 bases matching TRBD2. Germline loops: CDR1 NNHDY, CDR2 SYVADS. The CDR3 runs to 14 residues. The DNA read from the CDR3 is TGTGCCAGCAGTGATGAACTGGGGGGTTAT. Amino acids: CASSDELGGY. In full, the CDR3 is CASSDELGGYEQYF.

On this clone itself: Mouse names are used for the genes. Distinct nucleotide sequences in the sample also encode this CDR3. The DNA read from the CDR3 is TGCACCTGCAGTGCAGGAGACTGGGGGTAT. Its translation is CTCSAGDWGY. The whole CDR3 is CTCSAGDWGYEQYF. The chain couples TRBV1 to TRBJ2-7; 9 bases agree with TRBD2. Read coverage stops 4 residues before the CDR3 terminus; the germline J gene supplies the remainder. The CDR3 is 14 residues long. Germline CDR1 NSQYPW, CDR2 LRSPGD (reference sequence).

This clone was observed a handful of times. Genes and germline are mouse. The read falls 4 residues short of the CDR3 end, and the missing part is taken from the germline J gene. The chain joins TRBV13-1 to TRBJ2-7; TRBD1 might be the D (6 bases). This CDR3 is built from 14 residues. V dropped 3 bases and J dropped 0 bases, with 10 bases sitting between them. The germline V gene has CDR1 NSHNY and CDR2 SYGAGN. CDR3: CASSVGQNSYEQYF. Partial CDR3 DNA: TGTGCCAGCAGTGTGGGACAAAACTCCTAT.

This clone was seen many times. Mouse gene names apply. The read comes to an end 4 residues before the CDR3 does, leaving the germline J gene to fill in the end. This sample includes further DNA sequences coding for the same CDR3. This chain joins TRBV13-3 and TRBJ2-3, with 10 bases matching TRBD1. Germline CDR1 reads NNHDY; CDR2 reads SYVADS. This CDR3 has 15 amino acids. The ends lost 5 bases at V and 0 bases at J; junction bases unmatched: 3. The CDR3: CASSRQGASAETLYF. The CDR3 bases that were read are TGTGCCAGCAGCCGACAGGGGGCTAGTGCAGAA.

This clone has ten or more counts. Germline and genes: mouse. CDR3 residues: CASSGDNSYEQYF. CDR3 DNA, as far as it was read: TGTGCCAGCAGTGGGGACAACTCCTAT. The chain has TRBV19 and TRBJ2-7; perhaps TRBD1 as D (6 bases). The read terminates 4 residues before the CDR3 end, so the remaining end is supplied by the germline J gene. This CDR3 is built from 13 residues. Germline V gene sequence: CDR1 FNHDT, CDR2 SITEND (reference sequence). Trimming cost V 4 bases and J 0 bases, with 8 bases left between them. The complete variable domain, with remaining parts taken from reference TRBV19 and TRBJ2-7, reads GGIITQTPKFLIGQEGQKLTLKCQQNFNHDTMYWYRQDSGKGLRLIYYSITENDLQKGDLSEGYDASREKKSSFSLTVTSAQKNEMAVFLCASSGDNSYEQYFGPGTRLTVL.

Notes on this clone: Germline and genes: mouse. The read gets to within 4 residues of the CDR3 end, and the germline J gene fills in the rest. This sequence joins TRBV13-3 and TRBJ2-2; 11 bases map to TRBD1. The CDR3 loop spans 15 amino acids. CDR1 is NNHDY and CDR2 is SYVADS in the germline V gene. CDR3 DNA, as far as it was read: TGTGCCAGCAGTGATGGGACAGGGGGCGTCGGG. This gives the protein CASSDGTGGVG. The complete CDR3 protein is CASSDGTGGVGQLYF.

This clone was detected only a few times. Mouse gene names apply. The missing CDR3 end, 4 residues past where the read stops, is filled in from the germline J gene. The chain combines TRBV4 with TRBJ2-5; 9 bases match TRBD1. The CDR3 has 14 amino acids. Germline loops: CDR1 LGHDT, CDR2 YNNKQL (reference sequence). CDR3 sequence reads: CASSPQGAKDTQYF. The CDR3 DNA, read in part, is TGTGCCAGCAGCCCACAGGGGGCCAAAGAC.

Details on this clone: Gene names denote mouse genes. The read ends 4 residues shy of where the CDR3 ends; the end is completed using the germline J gene. V usage is TRBV13-3 and J usage is TRBJ2-3; D might be TRBD2 (7 bases). This CDR3 contains 16 residues. The germline gives CDR1 NNHDY, CDR2 SYVADS. Trimming pared 2 bases from V and 0 bases from J, leaving 13 bases between. The part of the CDR3 DNA that was read is TGTGCCAGCAGTGACCCGAGGGGGGGGAGTGCAGAA. It translates to CASSDPRGGSAE. The CDR3 as a whole reads CASSDPRGGSAETLYF.

Comment on this clone: Mouse gene names and germline throughout. The DNA ends 4 residues before the CDR3 does, and the rest of the CDR3 is filled in from the germline J gene. Other DNA sequences in the same sample also yield this CDR3. The chain employs TRBV5 and TRBJ2-7; TRBD1 aligns across 8 bases. The CDR3 contains 12 residues. Germline-derived CDR1 and CDR2 are LGHNA and YNLKQL (reference sequence). CDR3 residues: CASSPDRDEQYF. The covered CDR3 bases are TGTGCCAGCAGCCCGGACAGGGAT.

This clone has more than one count but fewer than ten. Gene names refer to mouse genes. This specimen includes other DNA sequences encoding the same CDR3. The sequenced part of the CDR3 DNA is TGTGCCAGCATCAGGACTGGGGATGCT. This codes for CASIRTGDA. The complete CDR3 sequence is CASIRTGDAEQFF. The V call is TRBV19, the J call TRBJ2-1; 9 nucleotides agree with TRBD2. The CDR3 extends 4 residues past the end of the read, so its final part is completed from the germline J gene. Germline CDR1 and CDR2: FNHDT and SITEND (reference sequence). This CDR3 has 13 residues. Trimming at V came to 6 bases and at J to 5 bases, leaving 3 bases not matched to a gene.

In regard to this clone: The gene names given are mouse names. The sequence runs out 4 residues before the end of the CDR3; the remainder is reconstructed from the germline J gene. The genes are TRBV19 and TRBJ2-3; 9 bases fit TRBD2. The V segment lost 4 bases and the J segment 1 base; nucleotides outside the gene matches: 10. Germline V lookup: CDR1 FNHDT, CDR2 SITEND (reference sequence). The CDR3 runs to 17 residues. The DNA read from the CDR3 is TGTGCCAGCAGTCCTCGACTGGGGGCGTTAGGTGCAGAA. Protein product: CASSPRLGALGAE. The CDR3 in full is CASSPRLGALGAETLYF.

In this sample, this clone turned up a few times. Gene labels here are mouse ones. Sequencing ends 4 residues short of the CDR3 end; the germline J gene provides the rest. The sample holds other DNA sequences that translate to the same CDR3. J is TRBJ2-5 and V is TRBV1; D possibly corresponds to TRBD2 (5 bases). This CDR3 has 13 residues. The germline CDR1 and CDR2 sequences are NSQYPW and LRSPGD (reference sequence). Incomplete CDR3 DNA: TGCACCTGCAGTGCAGGGACTTTAGAC. Residues: CTCSAGTLD. From start to end, the CDR3 is CTCSAGTLDTQYF.

This clone has only a few counts. Gene and germline names: mouse. The observed sequence ends 4 residues before the CDR3 terminus, with the missing tail filled in from the germline J gene. V usage is TRBV19 and J usage is TRBJ2-5; D may be TRBD2 (5 bases). The CDR3 length is 13 residues. CDR1 FNHDT and CDR2 SITEND come from the germline V gene (reference sequence). The CDR3 sequence: CASSIVGLDTQYF. The CDR3 bases that were read are TGTGCCAGCAGTATAGTGGGGTTGGAC.

This clone appeared a few times. These gene names are mouse names. Coverage ceases 4 residues before the CDR3 finishes, and the germline J gene fills in the end. V gene TRBV17 combines with J gene TRBJ2-7; possible D gene TRBD1, 5 bases. The CDR3 loop spans 13 amino acids. The germline V and J ends were trimmed by 3 bases and 1 base, with 7 bases remaining between them. CDR1 and CDR2 (germline): MNHDT, YYDKIL. CDR3 bases read: TGTGCTAGCAGTAGTGACAGATCCTAT. Its protein product is CASSSDRSY. The CDR3 reads in full as CASSSDRSYEQYF.

Notes on this clone: Genes here carry mouse names. The CDR3 extends 4 residues past the end of the read, so its final part is completed from the germline J gene. In the same sample, other DNA sequences code for this CDR3. The chain carries TRBV19 and TRBJ2-5; TRBD1 matches at 10 bases. The germline V gene encodes CDR1 FNHDT and CDR2 SITEND (reference sequence). This CDR3 region has 13 residues. The covered CDR3 bases are TGTGCCAGCAGTCAGGACAGGGGGGAC. Its protein is CASSQDRGD. The whole CDR3 reads CASSQDRGDTQYF. Combining the CDR3 with reference TRBV19 and TRBJ2-5 gives the whole variable domain GGIITQTPKFLIGQEGQKLTLKCQQNFNHDTMYWYRQDSGKGLRLIYYSITENDLQKGDLSEGYDASREKKSSFSLTVTSAQKNEMAVFLCASSQDRGDTQYFGPGTRLLVL.

For this clone: Each gene name is a mouse one. The read gets to within 4 residues of the CDR3 end, and the germline J gene fills in the rest. The chain carries TRBV1 and TRBJ1-2; D may be TRBD1 (6 bases). Germline V gene sequence: CDR1 NSQYPW, CDR2 LRSPGD (reference sequence). The CDR3 loop spans 16 amino acids. V lost 0 bases, J lost 0 bases, and 11 bases lay in between. The CDR3 loop reads CTCSADRQDANSDYTF. CDR3 bases read: TGCACCTGCAGTGCAGATCGACAGGATGCAAACTCC. The full variable domain, with the rest looked up from reference TRBV1 and TRBJ1-2, is VTLLEQNPRWRLVPRGQAVNLRCILKNSQYPWMSWYQQDLQKQLQWLFTLRSPGDKEVKSLPGADYLATRVTDTELRLQVANMSQGRTLYCTCSADRQDANSDYTFGSGTRLLVI.

With respect to this clone: Mouse gene names apply. The read terminates 4 residues ahead of where the CDR3 ends, so the germline J gene completes it. The chain employs TRBV13-1 and TRBJ2-1; 8 nucleotides agree with TRBD2. The CDR3 sequence is 17 residues long. CDR1 is NSHNY, CDR2 SYGAGN, per germline. V was pared by 1 base and J by 1 base, with 7 bases of the junction left unmatched. CDR3 loop: CASSDLTWGENYAEQFF. The sequenced CDR3 bases are TGTGCCAGCAGTGATCTCACCTGGGGGGAAAACTATGCT.

Comment on this clone: The gene names here belong to mouse. The observed sequence ends 4 residues before the CDR3 terminus, with the missing tail filled in from the germline J gene. The J gene is TRBJ1-2, the V gene TRBV1; D is ambiguous. The CDR3 runs 16 residues. The V gene lost 0 bases and the J gene lost 0 bases, with 11 bases spanning the gap. Germline V gives CDR1 NSQYPW, CDR2 LRSPGD (reference sequence). CDR3 DNA, as far as it was read: TGCACCTGCAGTGCAGATCTCGACAAATCAAACTCC. Translated, it gives CTCSADLDKSNS. The CDR3, in full, reads CTCSADLDKSNSDYTF.

Of note for this clone: Gene names are the mouse ones. The CDR3 extends 4 residues past the end of the read, so its final part is completed from the germline J gene. The V and J genes are TRBV19 and TRBJ2-1; TRBD2 aligns across 12 bases. CDR1 FNHDT and CDR2 SITEND come from the germline V gene (reference sequence). The CDR3 has 15 amino acids. The CDR3 loop is CASSPDWGGEAEQFF. Incomplete CDR3 DNA: TGTGCCAGCAGTCCCGACTGGGGGGGCGAAGCT.

This clone was counted between two and nine times. Each gene name is a mouse one. The read stops 4 residues short of the end of the CDR3; the missing end is completed from the germline J gene. The same CDR3 also results from other DNA sequences found in this sample. The chain has TRBV5 and TRBJ1-1; 7 nucleotides agree with TRBD1. Germline V gene lookup returns CDR1 LGHNA and CDR2 YNLKQL (reference sequence). The CDR3 runs to 14 residues. Trimming cost V 3 bases and J 0 bases; bases outside gene matches: 1. CDR3 DNA, as far as it was read: TGTGCCAGCAGCCAGGGACAGCCAAACACA. Protein: CASSQGQPNT. In full, the CDR3 reads CASSQGQPNTEVFF.